These 7 T cell receptor beta chains originate from one sample sequenced in a study of blood T cell repertoires in COVID-19. TCRdb keeps only in-frame clones here, not all; method: immunoSEQ multiplex PCR. The sample records 150,000 to 200,000 clones, roughly 82% being singletons. Sequencing was performed on peripheral blood. These receptors originate from a woman aged 40 to 50 with COVID-19, enrolled during active disease.

At least ten counts were recorded for this clone. J is TRBJ2-3 and V is TRBV7-9, with no clear D. Germline-derived CDR1 and CDR2 are SEHNR and FQNEAQ (reference sequence). The germline V and J ends were trimmed by 1 base and 1 base, with 12 bases remaining between them. The CDR3 is 16 amino acids. The CDR3 nucleotides are TGTGCCAGCAGCTTAGGAGGCTCCCTCCGCACAGATACGCAGTATTTT. It yields the protein CASSLGGSLRTDTQYF.

This chain connects TRBV3-1 (or the pseudogene TRBV3-2) to TRBJ2-1; 7 bases are shared with TRBD2. The CDR3 contains 16 residues. The germline V gene encodes CDR1 LGHDT and CDR2 YNNKEL (reference sequence). V lost 1 base and J lost 4; bases outside the gene matches: 7. The CDR3 DNA reads TGTGCCAGCAGCCAAGGGAGTAGCGGGCCTTACAATGAGCAGTTCTTC. Encoded protein: CASSQGSSGPYNEQFF.

The rearrangement joins TRBV4-1 to TRBJ2-2; 7 bases are a match to TRBD1. The junction had 7 bases not matched to a gene; V was cut back by 5 bases and J by 4 bases. Germline loops: CDR1 MGHRA, CDR2 YSYEKL. The CDR3 is 15 amino acids. The CDR3 spells CASSDRNRGTGELFF. The CDR3 DNA reads as TGCGCCAGCAGCGACCGCAACAGGGGCACCGGGGAGCTGTTTTTT.

This chain links TRBV29-1 with TRBJ2-7; maybe TRBD1 (7 bases). With 3 bases removed from V and 1 base from J, the gap between germline ends came to 16 bases. The CDR3 length is 15 residues. Germline CDR1 is SQVTM and CDR2 is ANQGSEA. This CDR3 reads CSVDGWTGGSYEQYF. The CDR3 coding sequence is TGCAGCGTTGATGGTTGGACAGGAGGGTCCTACGAGCAGTACTTC.

V usage is TRBV5-6 and J usage is TRBJ2-7, with D tentatively TRBD2 (6 bases). V lost 0 bases to trimming and J lost 0 bases, with 13 bases between them. The CDR3 is 16 residues long. Germline V gives CDR1 SGHDT, CDR2 YYEEEE. The CDR3 nucleotides are TGTGCCAGCAGCTTGGCGGAGCGTAGCGGCTCCTACGAGCAGTACTTC. Its translation: CASSLAERSGSYEQYF. Drawing the rest from reference TRBV5-6 and TRBJ2-7, the complete variable domain is DAGVTQSPTHLIKTRGQQVTLRCSPKSGHDTVSWYQQALGQGPQFIFQYYEEEERQRGNFPDRFSGHQFPNYSSELNVNALLLGDSALYLCASSLAERSGSYEQYFGPGTRLTVT.

This chain joins TRBV11-2 and TRBJ2-1; 8 bases agree with TRBD2. The CDR3 runs 15 residues. Trimming removed 6 bases from V and 5 bases from J; junction bases left unmatched: 9. CDR1 is SGHAT and CDR2 is FQNNGV in the germline V gene. In nucleotides, the CDR3 is TGTGCCAGCAGACCTACTAGCGGAGAACACAATGAGCAGTTCTTC. It yields the protein CASRPTSGEHNEQFF.

In its sample, this clone was seen a few times. The chain recombines TRBV6-5 with TRBJ2-3; possibly TRBD2 for D (6 bases). V was trimmed by 2 bases and J by 1 base, leaving 10 bases between them. CDR3 size: 15 residues. CDR1 is MNHEY and CDR2 is SVGAGI in the germline V gene. The CDR3 region has the DNA TGTGCCAGCAGTTACCTCGGGGGAGGCACAGATACGCAGTATTTT. Residues: CASSYLGGGTDTQYF.